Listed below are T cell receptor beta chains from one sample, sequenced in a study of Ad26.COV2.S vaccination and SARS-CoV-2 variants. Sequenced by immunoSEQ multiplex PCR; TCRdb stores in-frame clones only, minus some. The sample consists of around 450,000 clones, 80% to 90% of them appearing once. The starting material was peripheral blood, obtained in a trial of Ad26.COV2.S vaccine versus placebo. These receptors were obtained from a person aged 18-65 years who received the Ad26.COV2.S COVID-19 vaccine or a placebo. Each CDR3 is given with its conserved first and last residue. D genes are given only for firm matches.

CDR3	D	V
CASSIGDGNYGYTF	-	TRBV19
CASTQGFRGEQYF	-	TRBV28
CASSLVGASQETQYF	-	TRBV5-1
CASSLAVGEKIYNEQFF	-	TRBV5-1
CASSSMDRGGADTQYF	TRBD1	TRBV5-4
CASSSPFWDNSPLHF	-	TRBV28
CASSHEIQGITVHEQFF	-	TRBV4-3
CASSLYSLAGVLAEQYF	TRBD2	TRBV5-4
CASSLGGEIPQPQHF	-	TRBV7-2
CATSRAYIGSYEQYF	-	TRBV15
CASRRTSGGSYNEQFF	TRBD2	TRBV11-2
CASSAPGQGTGANVLTF	TRBD1	TRBV7-2
CASSLGQPYEQYF	TRBD1	TRBV28
CASRADQPQHF	-	TRBV2
CASSYSGWLRSEQYF	-	TRBV6-5
CSVVGKINTGELFF	-	TRBV29-1
CASSLTAGLAGGANEQFF	TRBD2	TRBV11-2
CASSDIQGMAANEQFF	TRBD1	TRBV9
CASSVDQGRTSTDTQYF	-	TRBV9
CASSLEHTQYF	-	TRBV7-9
CASSLVRDSPLHF	-	TRBV5-4
CASSVAGVGYEQYF	TRBD2	TRBV9
CASSLVPGDTEAFF	-	TRBV5-1
CASSQTRVVLSEQYF	-	TRBV5-1
CASSQGTRRSGTQYF	-	TRBV3-1/TRBV3-2
CASSIDLWTRRETGNEQFF	TRBD2	TRBV19
CASSQGSGRFEQYF	TRBD2	TRBV3-1/TRBV3-2